Detailed here is one T cell receptor beta chain. Sequenced by immunoSEQ multiplex PCR; TCRdb stores in-frame clones only, minus some. The sample lists about 180,000 clones; 75% to 95% were seen once. Germline lookup yields CDR1 SGHAT and CDR2 FQNNGV. V gave up 2 bases and J gave up 7 bases; unmatched junction bases: 8. This CDR3 contains 15 residues. This entry comes from a study of control samples from healthy donors and cancer patients. The TCR sequence derives from a woman between 35 and 50 years old in good health. V gene TRBV11-2 combines with J gene TRBJ2-1, with 7 bases lining up with TRBD1. The specimen sequenced was blood. The CDR3 spells CASSLIWTGQNEQFF. For the CDR3, the DNA is TGTGCCAGCAGCTTAATATGGACAGGACAAAATGAGCAGTTCTTC.